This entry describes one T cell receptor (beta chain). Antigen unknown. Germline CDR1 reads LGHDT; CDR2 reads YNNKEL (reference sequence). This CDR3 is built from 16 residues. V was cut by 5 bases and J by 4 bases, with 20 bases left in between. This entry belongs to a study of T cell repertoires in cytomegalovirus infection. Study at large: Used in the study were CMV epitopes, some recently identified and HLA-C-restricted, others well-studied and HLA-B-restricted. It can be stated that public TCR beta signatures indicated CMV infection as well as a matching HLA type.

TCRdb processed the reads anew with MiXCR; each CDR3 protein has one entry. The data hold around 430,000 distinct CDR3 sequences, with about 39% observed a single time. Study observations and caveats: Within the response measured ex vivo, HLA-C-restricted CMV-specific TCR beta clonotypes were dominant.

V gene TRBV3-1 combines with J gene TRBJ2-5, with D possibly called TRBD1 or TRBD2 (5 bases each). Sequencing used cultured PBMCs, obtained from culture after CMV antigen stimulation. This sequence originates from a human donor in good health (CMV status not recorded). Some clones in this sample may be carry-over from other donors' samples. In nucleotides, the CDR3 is TGTGCCAGCAGCTTTGCCGGGGCACTGTCACGAGAGACCCAGTACTTC. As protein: CASSFAGALSRETQYF.